The rows below give T cell receptor beta chains drawn from one sample of a study of blood T cell repertoires in COVID-19. Libraries were prepared by immunoSEQ multiplex PCR; TCRdb keeps only in-frame clonotypes and omits some of them. The top ten clones hold about 6.1% of a sample with roughly 120,000 clones, approximately 85% of them seen once. The sample consisted of peripheral blood. All receptors derive from a woman aged 60-70 years with COVID-19, enrolled during active disease. Both conserved end residues are part of each CDR3. D genes are given only for firm matches. Only part of the rows carry a size: once, few, many, or a class if the clone is expanded.

TRBJ1-1 | TRBV6-1 | NA | NA | TGTGCCAGCAGTGAGGGGGGGAACACTGAAGCTTTCTTT | CASSEGGNTEAFF
TRBJ1-5 | TRBV6-5 | once | NA | TGTGCCACAAGGAGGGGAGAAGGTCAGCCCCAGCATTTT | CATRRGEGQPQHF
TRBJ1-2 | TRBV28 | NA | TRBD1 | TGTGCCACTGAGACAGGGGGCTCAGGCTACACCTTC | CATETGGSGYTF
TRBJ1-5 | TRBV10-3 | NA | NA | TGTGCCATCAGTGAGTCAACGACAGATAGCAATCAGCCCCAGCATTTT | CAISESTTDSNQPQHF
TRBJ1-6 | TRBV11-2 | once | TRBD1 | TGTGCCAGCAGCTTAGCAGGGGGTAATTCACCCCTCCACTTT | CASSLAGGNSPLHF
TRBJ1-5 | TRBV19 | NA | TRBD1 | TGTGCCAGTAGTATATTGAGACAGGGAGTGCAACAGCCCCAGCATTTT | CASSILRQGVQQPQHF
TRBJ2-1 | TRBV30 | NA | TRBD2 | TGTGCCTGGAGGTTAGCGGGGGGGTCCCGAGAGCAGTTCTTC | CAWRLAGGSREQFF
TRBJ1-5 | TRBV24-1 | NA | NA | TGTGCCACCAGTGATCCTTATAGCAATCAGCCCCAGCATTTT | CATSDPYSNQPQHF
TRBJ2-5 | TRBV4-2 | NA | NA | TGTGCCAGCAGCCAAGATCGCGCCGGGACTTTCAGCTCGTGGCAAGAGACCCAGTACTTC | CASSQDRAGTFSSWQETQYF
TRBJ1-4 | TRBV3-1/TRBV3-2 | NA | TRBD1 | TGTGCCAGCAGCCCTGGACAGGGGTTGGCTAATGAAAAACTGTTTTTT | CASSPGQGLANEKLFF
TRBJ2-7 | TRBV5-6 | NA | NA | TGTGCCAGCAGCTTGGGACTTACTGTCTACGAGCAGTACTTC | CASSLGLTVYEQYF
TRBJ1-6 | TRBV19 | NA | TRBD1 | TGTGCCAGTCAGGGGGCTTCCGAGAATTCACCCCTCCACTTT | CASQGASENSPLHF
TRBJ2-2 | TRBV7-6 | NA | NA | TGTGCCAGCAGCTTGGGGGGGCCCAAGACCGGGGAGCTGTTTTTT | CASSLGGPKTGELFF
TRBJ1-3 | TRBV10-2 | once | NA | TGCGCCAGCAGTGATACACAGGGATCCTCTGGAAACACCATATATTTT | CASSDTQGSSGNTIYF
TRBJ1-1 | TRBV5-1 | NA | NA | TGCGCCAGCAGCTTGTCTACGAGGAACACTGAAGCTTTCTTT | CASSLSTRNTEAFF
TRBJ2-6 | TRBV7-2 | NA | NA | TGTGCCAGCAGCTTAGTTCGCGCCTCTGGGGCCAACGTCCTGACTTTC | CASSLVRASGANVLTF
TRBJ1-1 | TRBV9 | NA | TRBD1 | TGTGCCAGCAGCAAGGGACAGATGAACACTGAAGCTTTCTTT | CASSKGQMNTEAFF
TRBJ1-5 | TRBV7-2 | NA | NA | TGTGCCAGCAGCTTACAGGGAAATCAGCCCCAGCATTTT | CASSLQGNQPQHF
TRBJ2-7 | TRBV27 | NA | TRBD2 | TGTGCCAGCAGTAAAGCTAGCGGGGGGCAGGTACGATCTCGGGAGCAGTACTTC | CASSKASGGQVRSREQYF
TRBJ2-1 | TRBV14 | few | TRBD2 | TGTGCCAGCAGCCAAAATCACGGGGGGACGAATGAGCAGTTCTTC | CASSQNHGGTNEQFF
TRBJ2-3 | TRBV2 | NA | NA | TGTGCCAGCAGTGAGGGAGAAGACACAGATACGCAGTATTTT | CASSEGEDTDTQYF
TRBJ1-2 | TRBV6-6 | NA | NA | TGTGCCAGCAGCTCAGACAGCCTCTATGGCTACACCTTC | CASSSDSLYGYTF
TRBJ2-2 | TRBV4-1 | NA | TRBD2 | TGCGCCAGCAGCACGGGGGGAACGACGGGGGTTAACACCGGGGAGCTGTTTTTT | CASSTGGTTGVNTGELFF
TRBJ2-7 | TRBV3-1/TRBV3-2 | NA | NA | TGTGCCAGCAGCCAGATTCAGGGAGGCGAGCAGTACTTC | CASSQIQGGEQYF
TRBJ1-6 | TRBV19 | NA | NA | TGTGCCAGTAGTAGACAAACTTCAGGCCTCCGGGGCTCCTATAATTCACCCCTCCACTTT | CASSRQTSGLRGSYNSPLHF
TRBJ1-2 | TRBV9 | NA | TRBD1 | TGTGCCAGCAGCGTAGGACAGGGGGTGAGCTATGGCTACACCTTC | CASSVGQGVSYGYTF
TRBJ1-1 | TRBV6-5 | NA | NA | TGTGCCAGTTCCGGGACTTTAAACACTGAAGCTTTCTTT | CASSGTLNTEAFF
TRBJ2-7 | TRBV28 | NA | NA | TGTGTCAGCAGTCCCCCGGGATCCGGGTACGAGCAGTACTTC | CVSSPPGSGYEQYF
TRBJ2-1 | TRBV20-1 | NA | TRBD2 | TGCAGTGCTAGTCTGGCTAGCGGGGGGTATGAGCAGTTCTTC | CSASLASGGYEQFF
TRBJ2-3 | TRBV9 | NA | TRBD1 | TGTGCCAGCAGCGTAGGGATAGGACAGGACAGGAACACAGATACGCAGTATTTT | CASSVGIGQDRNTDTQYF
TRBJ2-3 | TRBV19 | NA | TRBD2 | TGTGCCAGTAGTCTCACTAGCGGGGGTGTGTGGGCCACAGATACGCAGTATTTT | CASSLTSGGVWATDTQYF
TRBJ2-2 | TRBV24-1 | once | NA | TGTGCCACCAGTGGGGGAGCGTGGACCGGGGAGCTGTTTTTT | CATSGGAWTGELFF
TRBJ2-1 | TRBV4-1 | once | TRBD2 | TGCGCCAGCAGCCGGGGACTAGCGGGGGGGCCCAAGTACAATGAGCAGTTCTTC | CASSRGLAGGPKYNEQFF
TRBJ1-2 | TRBV2 | NA | TRBD1 | TGTGCCAGCAGCGGAATATCGACAGGGGGGACTGGCTACACCTTC | CASSGISTGGTGYTF
TRBJ1-2 | TRBV3-1/TRBV3-2 | NA | NA | TGTGCCAGCAGCCAACAGGGTTATGGCTACACCTTC | CASSQQGYGYTF
TRBJ1-6 | TRBV24-1 | NA | TRBD1 | TGTGCCACCAGTGAGGGGACAGTCAATTCACCCCTCCACTTT | CATSEGTVNSPLHF
TRBJ1-4 | TRBV2 | NA | NA | TGTGCCAGCAGTGTAGAGGGCACAGATGAAAAACTGTTTTTT | CASSVEGTDEKLFF
TRBJ2-1 | TRBV6-5 | NA | TRBD1 | TGTGCCAGCAGTTACTCGGGACAGGGGACGCACAATGAGCAGTTCTTC | CASSYSGQGTHNEQFF
TRBJ1-2 | TRBV6-5 | NA | NA | TGTGCCAGCAGTTCCGCCGGGGAGTGGGACTATGGCTACACCTTC | CASSSAGEWDYGYTF
TRBJ2-5 | TRBV5-1 | NA | TRBD2 | TGCGCCAGCAGCGTGCGGGGGGGCGAAGAGACCCAGTACTTC | CASSVRGGEETQYF
TRBJ2-7 | TRBV2 | NA | TRBD1 | TGTGCCAGCAGGACAGGGACCTACGAGCAGTACTTC | CASRTGTYEQYF
TRBJ1-2 | TRBV27 | NA | TRBD1 | TGTGCCAGCAGTTTAATATGGGGTGCAGGGGGCCTTAACTATGGCTACACCTTC | CASSLIWGAGGLNYGYTF
TRBJ1-2 | TRBV7-2 | NA | NA | TGTGCCAGCAGCTTAGCCCTGCTAGGAAACTATGGCTACACCTTC | CASSLALLGNYGYTF
TRBJ2-3 | TRBV29-1 | NA | TRBD2 | TGCAGCGTAAAGGGGAGGGCGGATAGCACAGATACGCAGTATTTT | CSVKGRADSTDTQYF
TRBJ1-2 | TRBV9 | NA | NA | TGTGCCAGCAGCGTGCAGGGTGCGGTCGGCTATGGCTACACCTTC | CASSVQGAVGYGYTF
TRBJ2-5 | TRBV20-1 | NA | TRBD2 | TGCAGTGCTAGTAGTGCGGGGGGGCAAGAGACCCAGTACTTC | CSASSAGGQETQYF
TRBJ2-1 | TRBV7-9 | NA | TRBD2 | TGTGCCAGCAGCCGTAGCGGGGGGGCGACCAATGAGCAGTTCTTC | CASSRSGGATNEQFF
TRBJ1-2 | TRBV4-3 | NA | TRBD1 | TGCGCCAGCAGCCAAGGGGAGACAGGGGCGCACGGCTACACCTTC | CASSQGETGAHGYTF
TRBJ2-7 | TRBV7-8 | NA | NA | TGTGCCAGCAGCTTAGACATCCCCTACGAGCAGTACTTC | CASSLDIPYEQYF
TRBJ2-5 | TRBV7-2 | NA | NA | TGTGCCAGCAGCTTAGCTCTTGAAGAGACCCAGTACTTC | CASSLALEETQYF
TRBJ1-2 | TRBV9 | NA | NA | TGTGCCAGCAGCGTAGGAGGCGAGACCCGGGGCTACACCTTC | CASSVGGETRGYTF
TRBJ1-2 | TRBV6-1 | NA | NA | TGTGCCAGCAGTGAACGTCTGCGCCCTAACTATGGCTACACCTTC | CASSERLRPNYGYTF